Below, one T cell receptor beta chain is given with its context. Its antigen is as yet unknown. At the DNA level, this CDR3 is encoded by other sequences in the same sample as well. These data belong to a study of cytomegalovirus exposure and HLA in healthy donors. Study details: Among the approximately 380 donors who were genotyped, approximately 84% fell in the genetic ancestry cluster that is associated with self-reported Caucasian donors.

Study-level results: The study recorded 150 to 200 TCR beta chains that were cytomegalovirus-associated. V- and J-gene trimming of TCR beta was linked (in a later analysis) to a missense DCLRE1C variant.

The V gene's germline CDR1 is KGHSH and CDR2 LQKENI. CDR3 length: 14 amino acids. V lost 6 bases, J lost 2 bases, and 14 bases lay in between. The PCR was carried out with 60 Vbeta primers and 13 Jbeta primers. Assay used: immunoSEQ multiplex PCR; TCRdb lists only in-frame clones, some missing. The sample lists about 97,000 clones, about four fifths seen once, with under 5.5% in the top ten. The sequencing sample was made of PBMCs. This chain connects TRBV18 to TRBJ2-7; the D gene is possibly TRBD2 (6 bases). The receptor was isolated from a man aged 35 to 55 in good health and CMV-seropositive. The CDR3 protein is CASSPGTRTYEQYF. As DNA, the CDR3 is TGTGCCAGCTCCCCCGGGACTCGAACCTACGAGCAGTACTTC.